One sample yielded the 14 T cell receptor beta chains listed below, sequenced in a study of OX40 agonist ivuxolimab in advanced cancers. Profiled with immunoSEQ multiplex PCR; TCRdb holds only in-frame clones, not every one. This table holds 25,000 to 40,000 clones, more than 80% found once. The sample consisted of CD4+ or CD8+ T cells sorted from blood, taken in a trial of the OX40 agonist ivuxolimab. The receptor source for this set is an adult with an advanced solid tumor such as melanoma, head and neck, liver or kidney cancer.

This chain uses TRBV13 with TRBJ2-3; 8 nucleotides line up with TRBD1. Unmatched junction bases numbered 6, after V lost 4 bases and J lost 0 bases. The CDR3 is 16 amino acids. CDR1 and CDR2 from the germline V gene are PRHDT and FYEKMQ (reference sequence). The CDR3 DNA is TGTGCCAGCAGCTCTTCCGGGACAGGAAGCACAGATACGCAGTATTTT. It encodes CASSSSGTGSTDTQYF.

V and J are TRBV4-1 and TRBJ2-7; TRBD1 is a possible D gene (6 bases). The length of the CDR3 is 15 residues. In germline, CDR1 is MGHRA, CDR2 YSYEKL. V lost 2 bases and J lost 4, with 15 bases in between. CDR3 sequence reads: CASSQSSSGAYEQYF. The CDR3 DNA is TGCGCCAGCAGCCAAAGCTCATCAGGGGCTTACGAGCAGTACTTC.

The chain is built from TRBV18 and TRBJ1-1; the match to TRBD1 covers 9 bases. J gave up 1 base and V 2 bases, and 2 bases lay outside the gene matches. CDR3 length: 15 amino acids. Germline V gene data show CDR1 as KGHSH and CDR2 as LQKENI. The CDR3 DNA reads TGTGCCAGCTCACCATTGGGACAGGGGAACACTGAAGCTTTCTTT. The encoded protein is CASSPLGQGNTEAFF.

The CDR3 here is CASKSLGRNGINEQFF. The CDR3 DNA sequence: TGCGCCAGCAAATCCCTGGGGCGAAATGGAATTAATGAGCAGTTCTTC. The chain has TRBV5-1 and TRBJ2-1, with D maybe TRBD1 (5 bases). Germline V gives CDR1 SGHRS, CDR2 YFSETQ. This CDR3 comprises 16 residues. Trimming took off 6 bases at V and 7 bases at J, with 23 bases between the two ends.

The chain uses TRBV5-8 and TRBJ1-4; D is unresolved. This CDR3 is built from 12 residues. Per germline, CDR1 SGHTS and CDR2 YDEGEE. The V end was cut by 1 base, the J end by 7 bases, with 5 bases between. The CDR3 spells CASSLYGEKLFF. In DNA, the CDR3 is TGTGCCAGCAGCTTGTATGGTGAAAAACTGTTTTTT.

The V and J genes are TRBV30 and TRBJ1-6; weak D call: TRBD1 (5 bases). V lost 4 bases and J 0 bases, leaving 13 bases between the germline ends. CDR1 and CDR2 (germline): GTSNPN, SVGIG (reference sequence). The CDR3 contains 16 residues. CDR3 in DNA: TGTGCCTGGAAGAGGGACTCGAGCTCCTATAATTCACCCCTCCACTTT. It is translated as CAWKRDSSSYNSPLHF. Together with reference TRBV30 and TRBJ1-6, the CDR3 gives the full variable domain: SQTIHQWPATLVQPVGSPLSLECTVEGTSNPNLYWYRQAAGRGLQLLFYSVGIGQISSEVPQNLSASRPQDRQFILSSKKLLLSDSGFYLCAWKRDSSSYNSPLHFGNGTRLTVT.

This clone was counted only a few times. The chain couples TRBV7-2 to TRBJ2-1; 8 bases are shared with TRBD2. The germline V gene encodes CDR1 SGHTA and CDR2 FQGNSA. J was trimmed by 4 bases and V by 2 bases; bases with no gene match: 7. The CDR3 is 16 amino acids. The CDR3 nucleotides are TGTGCCAGCAGCTTAAGTAGCGGGGCTACTTACAATGAGCAGTTCTTC. This codes for CASSLSSGATYNEQFF.

This chain uses TRBV5-4 with TRBJ1-6; D unclear. The CDR3 runs to 12 residues. Germline-derived CDR1 and CDR2 are SGHNT and YYREEE (reference sequence). V was shortened by 3 bases and J by 6 bases, with 4 bases between the two germline ends. The CDR3 spells CASSSTNSPLHF. As DNA, the CDR3 is TGTGCCAGCAGCTCGACTAATTCACCCCTCCACTTT.

The J gene is TRBJ2-1, the V gene TRBV30, with D possibly being TRBD1 or TRBD2 (5 bases each). The CDR3 covers 14 residues. Deletions cut 0 bases from V and 4 bases from J, with 10 bases between. CDR1 is GTSNPN, CDR2 SVGIG, per germline (reference sequence). CDR3 coding DNA: TGTGCCTGGAGTGTGGATGGGGGTTACAATGAGCAGTTCTTC. Translation: CAWSVDGGYNEQFF.

The chain's CDR3 is CASSLGDSGAYNEQFF. CDR3 coding DNA: TGCGCCAGCAGCTTGGGGGATAGCGGGGCTTACAATGAGCAGTTCTTC. The rearrangement uses TRBV5-1 and TRBJ2-1; 8 bases fit TRBD2. Per the germline V gene, CDR1 is SGHRS and CDR2 is YFSETQ. The trim removed 0 bases at V and 4 bases at J, leaving 6 bases unmatched. This CDR3 spans 16 amino acids.

CDR3 amino acids: CASSPRGPETQYF. CDR3 sequence (DNA): TGTGCCAGCAGCCCCCGGGGGCCGGAGACCCAGTACTTC. The V gene is TRBV6-6, the J gene TRBJ2-5; D may correspond to TRBD1 or TRBD2 (6 bases each). Per germline, CDR1 MNHNY and CDR2 SVGAGI (reference sequence). V lost 6 bases to trimming and J lost 5 bases, with 13 bases between them. There are 13 residues in the CDR3.

The chain links TRBV10-3 to TRBJ2-5, with D unclear. Looked up from germline, CDR1 is ENHRY and CDR2 is SYGVKD. CDR3 length: 11 residues. V lost 6 bases to trimming and J lost 1 base, with 3 bases between them. CDR3 amino acids: CAISFQETQYF. CDR3 coding DNA: TGTGCCATCAGCTTCCAAGAGACCCAGTACTTC.

The gene calls are TRBV18 and TRBJ1-2, with a tentative D call TRBD1 (6 bases). Germline loops: CDR1 KGHSH, CDR2 LQKENI. V dropped 2 bases and J dropped 1 base, with 11 bases sitting between them. The CDR3 has 15 amino acids. For the CDR3, the DNA is TGTGCCAGCTCACCATCACAGGGTGATAACTATGGCTACACCTTC. Translation gives CASSPSQGDNYGYTF.

This clone was recorded only once. CDR3 DNA: TGTGCCAGCACCGACCCTATCCAGGAAAGGCCCCAGCATTTT. It translates to CASTDPIQERPQHF. This chain connects TRBV6-6 to TRBJ1-5; the D is unclear. The germline V gene encodes CDR1 MNHNY and CDR2 SVGAGI (reference sequence). The CDR3 contains 14 residues. The V gene lost 7 bases and the J gene lost 9 bases, with 19 bases spanning the gap.